The clone carrying this T cell receptor beta chain occurred many times. Its matching antigen is unknown. Quantitative barcoded 5'-RACE was used to prepare TCR beta libraries. From the 5' RACE reads, TCRdb called clonotypes with MiXCR, one entry per CDR3 protein. Of over 200,000 distinct CDR3 sequences listed, over 9.5% are singletons. This specimen comes from a study of CD8 T cells in ankylosing spondylitis. Whole-study results and caveats: Peripheral blood held disease-linked clones only at relatively low frequency, and these were CD8+. There was reportedly significant enrichment of clones that were disease-linked in matched ankylosing spondylitis synovial fluid.

CDR3 length: 17 residues. The V end lost 0 bases, the J end lost 0 bases, and 16 bases lay between the germline ends. Germline V CDR1 and CDR2: DFQATT, SNEGSKA (reference sequence). This receptor was taken from a male donor with ankylosing spondylitis or in good health (not recorded which). Sequenced input: blood, either unsorted or a sorted T cell fraction (not recorded which). The chain couples TRBV20-1 to TRBJ2-3, with D perhaps matching TRBD1 (6 bases). CDR3 sequence (DNA): TGCAGTGCTAGAGATCGTGGCAGGGGATGGAGCACAGATACGCAGTATTTT. Translating it yields CSARDRGRGWSTDTQYF.